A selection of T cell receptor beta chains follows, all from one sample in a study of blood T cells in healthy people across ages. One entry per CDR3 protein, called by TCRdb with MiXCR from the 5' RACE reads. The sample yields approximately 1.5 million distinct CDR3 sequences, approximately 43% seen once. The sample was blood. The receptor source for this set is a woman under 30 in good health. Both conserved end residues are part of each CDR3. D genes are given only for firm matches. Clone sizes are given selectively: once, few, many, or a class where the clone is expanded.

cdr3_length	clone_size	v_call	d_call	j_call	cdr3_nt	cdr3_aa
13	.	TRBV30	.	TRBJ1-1	TGTGCCTGGAGTATGGGACAGAACACTGAAGCTTTCTTT	CAWSMGQNTEAFF
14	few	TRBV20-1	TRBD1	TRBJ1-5	TGCAGTGCCACGGGACAGGGTGGAAATCAGCCCCAGCATTTT	CSATGQGGNQPQHF
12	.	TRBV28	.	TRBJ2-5	TGTGCCAGCAGTCACCCGAAGGAGACCCAGTACTTC	CASSHPKETQYF
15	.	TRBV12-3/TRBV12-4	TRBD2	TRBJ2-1	TGTGCCAGCAGGACACGGGAGGGCCCCTACAATGAGCAGTTCTTC	CASRTREGPYNEQFF
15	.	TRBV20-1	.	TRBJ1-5	TGCAGTGCTAGTACCCTAGAGAGTAGCAATCAGCCCCAGCATTTT	CSASTLESSNQPQHF
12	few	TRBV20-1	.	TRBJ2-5	TGCAGTGCTGGAGGACAGCAAGAGACCCAGTACTTC	CSAGGQQETQYF
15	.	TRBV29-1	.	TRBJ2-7	TGCAGCGTTGAGCTAAGCCGGGATCTCGCCTACGAGCAGTACTTC	CSVELSRDLAYEQYF
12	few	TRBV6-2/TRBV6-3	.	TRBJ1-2	TGTGCCAGCATGGACAGCCCGTATGGCTACACCTTC	CASMDSPYGYTF
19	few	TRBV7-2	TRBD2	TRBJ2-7	TGTGCCAGCAGCTCACGAACGGGACTAGCGGGAGGCCCCCCCTACGAGCAGTACTTC	CASSSRTGLAGGPPYEQYF
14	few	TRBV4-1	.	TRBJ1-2	TGCGCCAGCAGCCAAGATCCAGGGCCACGTGGCTACACCTTC	CASSQDPGPRGYTF
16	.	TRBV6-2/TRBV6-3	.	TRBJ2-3	TGTGCCAGCAGTGACCACCAGCGGTCTAGCACAGATACGCAGTATTTT	CASSDHQRSSTDTQYF
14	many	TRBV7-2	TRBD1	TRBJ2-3	TGTGCCAGCAGCCAAGACAGGGTCACAGATACGCAGTATTTT	CASSQDRVTDTQYF
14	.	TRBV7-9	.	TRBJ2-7	TGTGCCAGCAGCTTAGCTACCTATGCCTACGAGCAGTACTTC	CASSLATYAYEQYF
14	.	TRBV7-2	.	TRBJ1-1	TGTGCCAGCAGATCCGGACAGCGCCTCACTGAAGCTTTCTTT	CASRSGQRLTEAFF
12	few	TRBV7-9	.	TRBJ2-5	TGTGCCAGCAGCGCATTCCAAGAGACCCAGTACTTC	CASSAFQETQYF
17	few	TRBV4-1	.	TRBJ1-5	TGCGCCAGCAGCCGAATGTTAATACGGGACGGGAATCAGCCCCAGCATTTT	CASSRMLIRDGNQPQHF
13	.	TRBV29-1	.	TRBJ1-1	TGCAGCCTAGACGGGGGAGAGGGGCCTGAAGCTTTCTTT	CSLDGGEGPEAFF